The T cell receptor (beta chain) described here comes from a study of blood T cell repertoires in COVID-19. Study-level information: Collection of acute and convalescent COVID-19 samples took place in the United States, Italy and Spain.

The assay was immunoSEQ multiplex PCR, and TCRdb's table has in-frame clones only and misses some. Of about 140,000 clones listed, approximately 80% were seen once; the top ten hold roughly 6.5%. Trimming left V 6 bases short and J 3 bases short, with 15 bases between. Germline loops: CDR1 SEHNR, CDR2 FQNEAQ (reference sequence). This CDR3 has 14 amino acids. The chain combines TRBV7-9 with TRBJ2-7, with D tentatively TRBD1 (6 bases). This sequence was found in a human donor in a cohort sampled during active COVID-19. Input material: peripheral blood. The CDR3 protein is CASSRGGGVYEQYF. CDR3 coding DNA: TGTGCCAGCAGTCGAGGTGGGGGCGTCTACGAGCAGTACTTC.